Presented here are 7 T cell receptor beta chains from one specimen sequenced in a study of blood T cells in healthy people across ages. It was with a sample-barcoded 5' primer and a J-beta primer mix that a second PCR of roughly 6 to 12 cycles was run. TCRdb recomputed calls from the 5' RACE reads with MiXCR, one row per CDR3 protein. The sample records roughly 800,000 distinct CDR3 sequences, around a quarter being singletons. The same sample was also used in a study of T cells of mothers and their children.

Source material: blood. These receptors came from a boy between 10 and 17 years old in good health.

The chain joins TRBV20-1 to TRBJ2-1, with 9 positions matching TRBD2. The J call is doubtful: the DNA matches TRBJ2-7 better. The germline CDR1 and CDR2 sequences are DFQATT and SNEGSKA (reference sequence). The length of the CDR3 is 16 residues. Here the CDR3 reads CSAADPSGVLSYEQYF. CDR3 in DNA: TGCAGTGCCGCAGATCCTAGCGGGGTCCTCTCCTACGAGCAGTACTTC.

The chain couples TRBV4-2 to TRBJ2-5; D is undetermined. The V gene's germline CDR1 is LGHNA and CDR2 YNFKEQ. The CDR3 has 15 amino acids. The V end was cut by 0 bases, the J end by 3 bases, with 11 bases between. This CDR3 is CASSQDSVYKETQYF. DNA for the CDR3: TGTGCCAGCAGCCAAGATTCGGTTTACAAAGAGACCCAGTACTTC.

On this clonotype itself: Sequence at one end of the junction differs from germline and may be a read error. The chain links TRBV9 to TRBJ2-3; D gene ambiguous. Germline CDR1 is SGDLS and CDR2 is YYNGEE. CDR3 length equals 16 residues. DNA for the CDR3: TGTGCCAGCAGCGTAGACCTCGCCAGGAGCACAGATGCGCAGTATTTT. It is translated as CASSVDLARSTDAQYF.

This clonotype was observed a few times. V gene TRBV7-2 combines with J gene TRBJ2-7; no definite D call. This CDR3 is built from 14 residues. Trimming left V 5 bases short and J 0 bases short, with 11 bases between. Germline CDR1 and CDR2: SGHTA and FQGNSA. This CDR3 reads CASSPDASSYEQYF. The CDR3 DNA is TGTGCCAGCAGCCCCGACGCCAGCTCCTACGAGCAGTACTTC.

The chain links TRBV7-9 to TRBJ1-2; possibly TRBD1 for D (6 bases). CDR1 is SEHNR, CDR2 FQNEAQ, per germline (reference sequence). CDR3 size: 13 residues. V was shortened by 7 bases and J by 3 bases, with 12 bases between the two germline ends. CDR3 nucleotides: TGTGCCAGCACCAATACAGGGTACTATGGCTACACCTTC. It translates to CASTNTGYYGYTF.

This clonotype was counted between two and nine times. The chain combines TRBV6-1 with TRBJ2-4; D remains unclear. This CDR3 spans 16 amino acids. Germline CDR1 is MNHNS and CDR2 is SASEGT. The germline V and J ends were trimmed by 1 base and 0 bases, with 10 bases remaining between them. The CDR3 is CASSEGLNLAKNIQYF. The CDR3 DNA reads as TGTGCCAGCAGTGAAGGGCTGAACCTAGCCAAAAACATTCAGTACTTC.

This chain joins TRBV25-1 and TRBJ1-2; the D is unclear. In germline, CDR1 is MGHDK, CDR2 SYGVNS. This CDR3 is 13 amino acids long. The ends were cut back, 2 bases at V and 5 bases at J, with 9 bases in the middle. The DNA of the CDR3 is TGTGCCAGCAGTGAAGGTCCTATTTATGGCTACACCTTC. Its protein product is CASSEGPIYGYTF.